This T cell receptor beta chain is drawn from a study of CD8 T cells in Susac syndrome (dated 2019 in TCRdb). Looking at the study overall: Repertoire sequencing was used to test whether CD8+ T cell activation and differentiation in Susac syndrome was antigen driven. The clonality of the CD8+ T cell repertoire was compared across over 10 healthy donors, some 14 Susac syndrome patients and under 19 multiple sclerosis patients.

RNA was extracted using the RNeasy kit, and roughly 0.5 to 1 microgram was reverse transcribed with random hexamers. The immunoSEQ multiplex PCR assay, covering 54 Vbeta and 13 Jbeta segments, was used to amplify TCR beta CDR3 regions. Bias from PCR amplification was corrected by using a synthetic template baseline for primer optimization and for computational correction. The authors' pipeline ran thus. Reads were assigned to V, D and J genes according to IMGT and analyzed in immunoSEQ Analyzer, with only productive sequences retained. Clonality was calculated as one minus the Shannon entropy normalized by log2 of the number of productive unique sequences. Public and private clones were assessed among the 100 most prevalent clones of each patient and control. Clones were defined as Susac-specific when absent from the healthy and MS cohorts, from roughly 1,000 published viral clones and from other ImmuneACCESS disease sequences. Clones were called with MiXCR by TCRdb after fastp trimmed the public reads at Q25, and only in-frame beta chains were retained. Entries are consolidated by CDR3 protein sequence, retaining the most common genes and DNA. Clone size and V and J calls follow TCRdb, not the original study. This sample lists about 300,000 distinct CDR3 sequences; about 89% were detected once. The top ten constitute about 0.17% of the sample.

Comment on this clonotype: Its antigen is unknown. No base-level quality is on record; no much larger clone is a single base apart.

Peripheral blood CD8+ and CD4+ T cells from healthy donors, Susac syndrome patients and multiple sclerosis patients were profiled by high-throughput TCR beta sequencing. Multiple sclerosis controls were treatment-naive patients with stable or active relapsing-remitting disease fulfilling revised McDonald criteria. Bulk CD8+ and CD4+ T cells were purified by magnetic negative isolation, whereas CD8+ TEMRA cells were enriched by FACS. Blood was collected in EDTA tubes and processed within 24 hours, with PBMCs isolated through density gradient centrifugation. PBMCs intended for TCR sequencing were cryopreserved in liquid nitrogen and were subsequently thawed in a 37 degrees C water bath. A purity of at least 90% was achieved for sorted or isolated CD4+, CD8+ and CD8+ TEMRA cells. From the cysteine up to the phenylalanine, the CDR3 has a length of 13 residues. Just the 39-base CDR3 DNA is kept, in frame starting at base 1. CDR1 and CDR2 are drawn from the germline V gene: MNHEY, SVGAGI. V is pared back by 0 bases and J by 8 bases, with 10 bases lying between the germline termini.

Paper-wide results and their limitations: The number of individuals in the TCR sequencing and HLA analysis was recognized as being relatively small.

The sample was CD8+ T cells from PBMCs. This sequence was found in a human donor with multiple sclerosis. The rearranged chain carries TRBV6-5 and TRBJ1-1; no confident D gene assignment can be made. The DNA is TGTGCCAGCAGTTACTCCCCGACGTACGAAGCTTTCTTT. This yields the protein CASSYSPTYEAFF.